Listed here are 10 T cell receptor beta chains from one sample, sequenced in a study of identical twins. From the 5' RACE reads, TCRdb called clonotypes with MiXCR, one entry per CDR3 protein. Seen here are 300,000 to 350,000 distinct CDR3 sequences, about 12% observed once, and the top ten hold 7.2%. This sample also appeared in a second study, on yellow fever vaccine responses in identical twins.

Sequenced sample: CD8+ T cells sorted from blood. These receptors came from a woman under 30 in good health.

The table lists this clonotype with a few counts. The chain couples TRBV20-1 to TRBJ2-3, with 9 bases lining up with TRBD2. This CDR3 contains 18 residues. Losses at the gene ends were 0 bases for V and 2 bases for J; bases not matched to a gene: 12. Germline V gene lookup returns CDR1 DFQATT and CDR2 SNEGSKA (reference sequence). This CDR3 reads CSARDYLRGGAITDTQYF. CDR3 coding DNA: TGCAGTGCTAGAGATTACTTACGCGGGGGGGCCATCACAGATACGCAGTATTTT.

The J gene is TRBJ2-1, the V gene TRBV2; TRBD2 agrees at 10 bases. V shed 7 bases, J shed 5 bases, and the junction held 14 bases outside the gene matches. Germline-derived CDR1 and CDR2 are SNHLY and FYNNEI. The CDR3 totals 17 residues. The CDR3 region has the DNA TGTGCCAGCATACGGACTAGCGGAACCCGGGGGCACAATGAGCAGTTCTTC. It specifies CASIRTSGTRGHNEQFF.

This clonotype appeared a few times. This CDR3 is CASSLNAWGLALSTDTQYF. CDR3 nucleotides: TGTGCCAGCAGTTTAAACGCCTGGGGACTAGCGTTAAGCACAGATACGCAGTATTTT. The chain employs TRBV12-3 or TRBV12-4 and TRBJ2-3, with 10 bases identical to TRBD2. The CDR3 spans 19 residues. V was pared by 2 bases and J by 0 bases, with 11 bases of the junction left unmatched.

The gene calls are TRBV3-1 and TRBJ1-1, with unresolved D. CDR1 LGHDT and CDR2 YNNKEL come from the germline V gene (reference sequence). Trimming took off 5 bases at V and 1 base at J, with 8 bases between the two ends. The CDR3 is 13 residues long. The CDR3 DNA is TGTGCCAGCAGCAAACGGGGGAACACTGAAGCTTTCTTT. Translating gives CASSKRGNTEAFF.

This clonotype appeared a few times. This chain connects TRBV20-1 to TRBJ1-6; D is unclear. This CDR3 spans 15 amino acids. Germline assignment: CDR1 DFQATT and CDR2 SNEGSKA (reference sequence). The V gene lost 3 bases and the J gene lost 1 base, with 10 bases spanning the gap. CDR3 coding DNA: TGCAGTGCTAGGAGTGAGGGTTCCTATAATTCACCCCTCCACTTT. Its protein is CSARSEGSYNSPLHF.

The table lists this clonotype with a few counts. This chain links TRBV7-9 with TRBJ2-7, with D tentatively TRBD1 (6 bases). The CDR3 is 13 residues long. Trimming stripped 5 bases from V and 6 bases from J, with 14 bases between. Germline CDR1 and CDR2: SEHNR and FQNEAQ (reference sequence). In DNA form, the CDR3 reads TGTGCCAGCAGCGAACTGGACAGCTCCGAGCAGTACGTC. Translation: CASSELDSSEQYV.

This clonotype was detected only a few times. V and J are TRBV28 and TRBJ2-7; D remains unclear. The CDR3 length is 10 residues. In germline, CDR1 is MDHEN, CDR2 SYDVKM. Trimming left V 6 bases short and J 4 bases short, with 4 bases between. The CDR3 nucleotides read TGTGCCAGCAGACGATACGAGCAGTACTTC. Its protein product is CASRRYEQYF.

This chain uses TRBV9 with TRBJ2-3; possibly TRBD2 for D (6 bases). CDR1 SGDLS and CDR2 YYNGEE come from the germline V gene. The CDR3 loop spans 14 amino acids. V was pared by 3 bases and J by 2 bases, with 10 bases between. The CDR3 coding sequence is TGTGCCAGCAGCGGTTGGGACTCCACAGATACGCAGTATTTT. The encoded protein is CASSGWDSTDTQYF.

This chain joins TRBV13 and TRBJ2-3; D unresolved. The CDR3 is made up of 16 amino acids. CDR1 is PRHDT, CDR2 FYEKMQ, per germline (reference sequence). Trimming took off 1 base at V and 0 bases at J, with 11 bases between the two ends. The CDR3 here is CASSLVGQPSTDTQYF. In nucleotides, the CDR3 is TGTGCCAGCAGCTTAGTAGGTCAGCCAAGCACAGATACGCAGTATTTT.

The CDR3 bases are TGCGCCAGCAGCCAAGAGGGCAGTCTCTTCTACGAGCAGTACTTC. Its translation: CASSQEGSLFYEQYF. This rearrangement joins TRBV4-1 to TRBJ2-7, with D uncertain. Germline V CDR1 and CDR2: MGHRA, YSYEKL. There are 15 residues in the CDR3. Trimming took off 0 bases at V and 3 bases at J, with 12 bases between the two ends.